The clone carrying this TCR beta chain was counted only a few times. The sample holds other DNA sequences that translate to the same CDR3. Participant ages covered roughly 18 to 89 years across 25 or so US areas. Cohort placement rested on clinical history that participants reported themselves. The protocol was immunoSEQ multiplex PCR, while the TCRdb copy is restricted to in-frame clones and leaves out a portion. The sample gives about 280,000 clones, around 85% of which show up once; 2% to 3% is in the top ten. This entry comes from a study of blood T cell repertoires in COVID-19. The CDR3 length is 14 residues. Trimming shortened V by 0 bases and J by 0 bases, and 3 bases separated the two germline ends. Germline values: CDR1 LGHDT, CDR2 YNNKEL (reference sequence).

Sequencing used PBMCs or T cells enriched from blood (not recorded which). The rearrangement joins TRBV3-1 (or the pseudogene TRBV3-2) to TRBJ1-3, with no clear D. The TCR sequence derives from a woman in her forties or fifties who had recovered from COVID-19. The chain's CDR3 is CASSQDRSGNTIYF. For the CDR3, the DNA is TGTGCCAGCAGCCAAGATCGCTCTGGAAACACCATATATTTT.